This TCR beta chain was captured in a study of post-analysis software for immune sequencing data. For the study at large: Recorded disease courses covered relapsing-remitting, secondary progressive and progressive-relapsing multiple sclerosis. Some patients had no subtype annotation. Notes on the study in general: Co-batched samples clustered tightly together by F measure. Relative to controls, patients had five TRBV segments at higher frequency, with TRBV5-6, TRBV5-1 and TRBV20-1 among these. For normalized Chao1 diversity, multiple sclerosis patients scored significantly lower than controls did.

As for this clonotype: Antigen: not known.

Unique molecular identifiers were present in the TCR beta cDNA libraries. Between about 0.85 and 10 million T cells gave rise to some 450,000 cDNA molecules. TCRdb re-analysed the PCR reads in MiXCR, keeping a single row per CDR3 protein. The sample records approximately 440,000 distinct CDR3 sequences, roughly 46% being singletons. The germline gives CDR1 SGHTA, CDR2 FQGNSA. The CDR3 extends over 13 amino acids. Deletions cut 3 bases from V and 9 bases from J, with 14 bases between. Material for sequencing was blood. This TCR came from a girl under 18 with multiple sclerosis. J is TRBJ2-5 and V is TRBV7-2; tentatively, D is TRBD2 (5 bases). The CDR3 region has the DNA TGTGCCAGCAGCTTGGTTATTACGGAGGCCCAGTACTTC. Translating it yields CASSLVITEAQYF.